The entry below describes one TCR beta chain. Sequencing was performed with immunoSEQ multiplex PCR; in TCRdb, only in-frame clones are kept and a portion is missing. Here the sample spans some 86,000 clones, 75% to 95% being singletons. These data come from a study of OX40 agonist ivuxolimab in advanced cancers. For the study at large: Given to patients was ivuxolimab, an agonistic anti-OX40 (CD134) antibody. Past anti-PD-1, anti-PD-L1 or anti-CTLA-4 therapy was accepted, and 40% to 50% had received some. Ivuxolimab, which patients received intravenously every 2 weeks, was dosed at 0.01 to 10 mg/kg.

The germline CDR1 and CDR2 sequences are SGHRS and YFSETQ. This CDR3 comprises 17 residues. The J segment lost 1 base and the V segment lost 0 bases, leaving 5 bases of the junction unmatched. The chain uses TRBV5-1 and TRBJ2-2, with 8 bases matching TRBD2. The sample was CD4+ or CD8+ T cells sorted from blood, taken in a trial of the OX40 agonist ivuxolimab. The receptor comes from an adult with an advanced solid tumor such as melanoma, head and neck, liver or kidney cancer. The CDR3 DNA is TGCGCCAGCAGCTTGGTTCCCCTAGCGGGGAACACCGGGGAGCTGTTTTTT. Its translation is CASSLVPLAGNTGELFF.